Presented here are 5 T cell receptor beta chains from one specimen sequenced in a study of naive and memory T cell subsets. Four PCR rounds used nested alpha and beta constant region primers plus the SP2 primer. TCRdb independently ran MiXCR on the 5' RACE reads; one entry per CDR3 protein. The sample holds tens of thousands of distinct CDR3 sequences, 7.2% seen once. TCR cDNA received a 3' ligated oligonucleotide that carried a UMI. These receptor sequences come from a male donor in good health.

This clonotype occurred many times. The CDR3 sequence is CASRVTGTGGSPLHF. CDR3 nucleotides: TGTGCCAGCAGAGTCACGGGGACAGGGGGTTCACCCCTCCACTTT. The chain has TRBV12-3 or TRBV12-4 and TRBJ1-6; 11 positions agree with TRBD1. V trimming: 6 bases; J trimming: 9 bases; junction bases outside the gene matches: 7. This CDR3 has 15 residues.

This clonotype has only a few counts. This chain joins TRBV29-1 and TRBJ1-5; tentative D call: TRBD1 (6 bases). Deletions cut 4 bases from V and 2 bases from J, with 6 bases between. CDR1 and CDR2 from the germline V gene are SQVTM and ANQGSEA. CDR3 length: 12 residues. The CDR3 is CSVGQGNQPQHF. The CDR3 DNA sequence: TGCAGCGTTGGACAGGGCAATCAGCCCCAGCATTTT. Combining the CDR3 with reference TRBV29-1 and TRBJ1-5 gives the whole variable domain SAVISQKPSRDICQRGTSLTIQCQVDSQVTMMFWYRQQPGQSLTLIATANQGSEATYESGFVIDKFPISRPNLTFSTLTVSNMSPEDSSIYLCSVGQGNQPQHFGDGTRLSIL.

This clonotype was seen only a few times. The chain uses TRBV29-1 and TRBJ2-1, with 7 bases aligning to TRBD1. The V and J ends lost 5 bases and 4 bases, in that order; junction bases with no gene match: 5. This CDR3 has 13 residues. Germline V gene lookup returns CDR1 SQVTM and CDR2 ANQGSEA. The CDR3 DNA is TGCAGCGTTTTAGGGGGCAGGTACAATGAGCAGTTCTTC. This gives the protein CSVLGGRYNEQFF.

The chain recombines TRBV27 with TRBJ1-6; D is unclear. The CDR3 loop spans 15 amino acids. Looked up from germline, CDR1 is MNHEY and CDR2 is SMNVEV (reference sequence). V was cut by 7 bases and J by 6 bases, with 16 bases left in between. The CDR3 is CASILSSSANSPLHF. CDR3 in DNA: TGTGCCAGCATCCTCTCATCTTCAGCTAATTCACCCCTCCACTTT.

This clonotype was observed a few times. The chain recombines TRBV9 with TRBJ2-1; the D gene is possibly TRBD1 (6 bases). Trimming took 3 bases from V and 0 from J, leaving 10 bases between them. The CDR3 covers 15 residues. Germline CDR1 SGDLS, CDR2 YYNGEE. DNA of the CDR3: TGTGCCAGCAGCGCCCGGGACAACTCCTACAATGAGCAGTTCTTC. Residues: CASSARDNSYNEQFF.